What follows are 12 T cell receptor beta chains derived from one specimen sequenced in a study of tumor-infiltrating T cells and Merkel cell polyomavirus. Robust Merkel cell polyomavirus Large T antigen positivity by immunohistochemistry was seen in all patients' tumors. Sequenced by immunoSEQ multiplex PCR; TCRdb stores in-frame clones only, minus some. In the table there are 750 to 1,000 clones, 87% of which are singletons. Sequenced input: Merkel cell polyomavirus peptide tetramer+ CD8+ T cells sorted from blood. The receptors originated from a man aged 60-69 years with Merkel cell carcinoma.

This rearrangement joins TRBV9 to TRBJ1-5; no clear D. The CDR3 is made up of 15 amino acids. Germline assignment: CDR1 SGDLS and CDR2 YYNGEE. Trimming took off 0 bases at V and 0 bases at J, with 7 bases between the two ends. CDR3 coding DNA: TGTGCCAGCAGCGTAGGTCCCCTTAGCAATCAGCCCCAGCATTTT. This translates into CASSVGPLSNQPQHF. The full variable domain, completed using reference TRBV9 and TRBJ1-5, is DSGVTQTPKHLITATGQRVTLRCSPRSGDLSVYWYQQSLDQGLQFLIQYYNGEERAKGNILERFSAQQFPDLHSELNLSSLELGDSALYFCASSVGPLSNQPQHFGDGTRLSIL.

This sequence joins TRBV7-7 and TRBJ2-1, with a tentative D call TRBD2 (6 bases). Germline CDR1 reads SSHAT; CDR2 reads FNYEAQ (reference sequence). The CDR3 totals 15 residues. Deletions cut 4 bases from V and 4 bases from J, with 14 bases between. DNA for the CDR3: TGTGCCAGCAGCTATGAGTTGGAGGGTTACAATGAGCAGTTCTTC. Translation: CASSYELEGYNEQFF.

The chain carries TRBV4-1 and TRBJ2-7; 9 bases align to TRBD1. The trim removed 3 bases at V and 6 bases at J, leaving 15 bases unmatched. Per germline, CDR1 MGHRA and CDR2 YSYEKL. The CDR3 runs 17 residues. The CDR3 reads CASSQGGTGQGRVEQYF. CDR3 nucleotides: TGCGCCAGCAGCCAGGGGGGAACCGGACAGGGGAGGGTCGAGCAGTACTTC.

This rearrangement joins TRBV30 to TRBJ2-7, with 12 bases fitting TRBD2. V was clipped by 5 bases and J by 5 bases; unmatched bases: 4. This CDR3 has 13 residues. Germline V CDR1 and CDR2: GTSNPN, SVGIG (reference sequence). The CDR3 DNA reads as TGTGCCTGGCTAGCGGGGGGGATCGACGAGCAGTACTTC. As protein: CAWLAGGIDEQYF.

The chain joins TRBV9 to TRBJ1-6, with TRBD1 matching over 8 bases. There are 15 residues in the CDR3. In germline, CDR1 is SGDLS, CDR2 YYNGEE. V shed 0 bases, J shed 9 bases, and the junction held 5 bases outside the gene matches. The CDR3 protein is CASSVEGQGGSPLHF. CDR3 bases: TGTGCCAGCAGCGTAGAAGGACAGGGAGGTTCACCCCTCCACTTT.

V usage is TRBV2 and J usage is TRBJ2-7; 7 nucleotides agree with TRBD1. After removal of 8 bases from V and 0 bases from J, the junction contained 7 bases not matched to a gene. This CDR3 contains 14 residues. Germline V CDR1 and CDR2: SNHLY, FYNNEI. The CDR3 sequence: CASGRDSISYEQYF. The DNA for the CDR3 is TGTGCCAGCGGTCGGGACAGTATCTCCTACGAGCAGTACTTC.

The rearrangement links TRBV7-7 to TRBJ2-7; no definite D call. Deletions cut 5 bases from V and 5 bases from J, with 19 bases between. Germline V CDR1 and CDR2: SSHAT, FNYEAQ (reference sequence). The CDR3 contains 15 residues. The CDR3 spells CASSPRSAFEDEQYF. CDR3 DNA sequence: TGTGCCAGCAGCCCGCGATCCGCTTTTGAGGACGAGCAGTACTTC.

The V and J genes are TRBV15 and TRBJ1-1, with D perhaps matching TRBD1 (5 bases). With 2 bases removed from V and 6 bases from J, the gap between germline ends came to 16 bases. The germline V gene has CDR1 LNHNV and CDR2 YYDKDF (reference sequence). The CDR3 contains 15 residues. CDR3 protein: CATSRPYPKTAEAFF. The DNA for the CDR3 is TGTGCCACCAGCAGACCATACCCAAAGACAGCTGAAGCTTTCTTT.

The chain uses TRBV10-1 and TRBJ2-3, with TRBD1 identical over 7 bases. There are 15 residues in the CDR3. V was clipped by 2 bases and J by 9 bases; unmatched bases: 11. CDR1 and CDR2 (germline): WNHNN, SYGVQD (reference sequence). The chain's CDR3 is CASSEGTALAGTQYF. DNA of the CDR3: TGCGCCAGCAGTGAGGGGACAGCCTTAGCCGGCACGCAGTATTTT.

The chain recombines TRBV18 with TRBJ1-4; 8 bases fit TRBD1. This CDR3 is 17 amino acids long. With V trimmed by 2 bases and J by 4 bases, 9 bases remained unmatched. CDR1 and CDR2 from the germline V gene are KGHSH and LQKENI. CDR3 sequence (DNA): TGTGCCAGCTCACCAATCCTCCGGGACAGGAGTAATGAAAAACTGTTTTTT. It yields the protein CASSPILRDRSNEKLFF.

The J gene is TRBJ1-5, the V gene TRBV27; 8 nucleotides align to TRBD1. Germline V gene lookup returns CDR1 MNHEY and CDR2 SMNVEV (reference sequence). V was pared by 0 bases and J by 9 bases, with 10 bases of the junction left unmatched. The CDR3 has 16 amino acids. In DNA, the CDR3 is TGTGCCAGCAGTTTATCGGCACAGGGGGTTGGGCGGCCCCAGCATTTT. Its translation: CASSLSAQGVGRPQHF.

This chain connects TRBV2 to TRBJ2-7; D uncertain. V was shortened by 5 bases and J by 0 bases, with 14 bases between the two germline ends. Germline V gives CDR1 SNHLY, CDR2 FYNNEI. The CDR3 spans 15 residues. This chain's CDR3 is CASSRSQRGSYEQYF. CDR3 in DNA: TGTGCCAGCAGTCGCAGTCAAAGAGGCTCCTACGAGCAGTACTTC.